These 24 T cell receptor beta chains came from one sample sequenced in a study of cytomegalovirus exposure and HLA in healthy donors. The PCR employed 60 Vbeta primers together with 13 Jbeta primers. The repertoire was sequenced with immunoSEQ multiplex PCR; TCRdb's copy has only in-frame clones and lacks some. The top ten clones hold roughly 3.6% of a sample with 150,000 to 200,000 clones, 77% of them seen once. The sequenced sample was PBMCs. These receptor sequences come from a woman in her sixties or seventies in good health and CMV-seropositive.

V gene TRBV23-1 combines with J gene TRBJ1-5, with D possibly being TRBD1 (6 bases). TRBV23-1 counts as an open reading frame of uncertain function. The CDR3 extends over 16 amino acids. The V and J ends lost 1 base and 2 bases respectively, with 12 bases between them. The CDR3: CASSQFSRQGNQPQHF. The CDR3 DNA reads TGCGCCAGCAGTCAATTTTCCCGACAGGGCAATCAGCCCCAGCATTTT.

This rearrangement joins TRBV6-1 to TRBJ2-6, with TRBD1 identical over 8 bases. This CDR3 comprises 17 residues. Per the germline V gene, CDR1 is MNHNS and CDR2 is SASEGT. Germline trimming cut 4 bases from V and 0 bases from J; bases unmatched to any gene: 5. Here the CDR3 reads CASSGGQGHSGANVLTF. CDR3 DNA: TGTGCCAGCAGTGGAGGACAGGGACACTCTGGGGCCAACGTCCTGACTTTC.

The rearrangement links TRBV13 to TRBJ1-6, with TRBD1 matching 10 bases. Losses at the gene ends were 0 bases for V and 9 bases for J; bases not matched to a gene: 11. This CDR3 region has 18 residues. Germline CDR1 and CDR2: PRHDT and FYEKMQ (reference sequence). The CDR3, as DNA: TGTGCCAGCAGCTTAGGGGCACCTGGACAGGGGGAAACTTCACCCCTCCACTTT. Its translation is CASSLGAPGQGETSPLHF.

This clone has only one observation. The chain has TRBV7-9 and TRBJ1-2; 11 nucleotides match TRBD1. The V segment lost 0 bases and the J segment 7 bases; nucleotides outside the gene matches: 1. The CDR3 has 14 amino acids. Germline lookup yields CDR1 SEHNR and CDR2 FQNEAQ (reference sequence). The CDR3 loop reads CASSLAGTGGGYTF. Written as DNA, the CDR3 is TGTGCCAGCAGCTTAGCAGGGACAGGGGGTGGCTACACCTTC. Full variable domain (remainder filled in from reference TRBV7-9 and TRBJ1-2): DTGVSQNPRHKITKRGQNVTFRCDPISEHNRLYWYRQTLGQGPEFLTYFQNEAQLEKSRLLSDRFSAERPKGSFSTLEIQRTEQGDSAMYLCASSLAGTGGGYTFGSGTRLTVV.

The chain has TRBV6-5 and TRBJ2-7; TRBD1 is a possible D gene (5 bases). Germline V gene data show CDR1 as MNHEY and CDR2 as SVGAGI. V lost 3 bases and J 2 bases, leaving 11 bases between the germline ends. This CDR3 contains 14 residues. The CDR3 spells CASSYRTGAYEQYF. CDR3 in DNA: TGTGCCAGCAGTTATCGTACAGGAGCCTACGAGCAGTACTTC.

This clone was seen once. J is TRBJ2-4 and V is TRBV19; a possible D gene is TRBD2 (7 bases). Trimming took 3 bases from V and 6 from J, leaving 21 bases between them. CDR1 and CDR2 from the germline V gene are LNHDA and SQIVND (reference sequence). The CDR3 loop spans 17 amino acids. Here the CDR3 reads CASSIPRGGLGLNIQYF. CDR3 in DNA: TGTGCCAGTAGTATCCCTAGGGGGGGGCTCGGTTTAAACATTCAGTACTTC.

This rearrangement joins TRBV21-1 to TRBJ1-2. TRBV21-1 is a known pseudogene. The CDR3 length is 16 residues. Here the CDR3 reads CASSKERAGGVYGYTF. The CDR3 DNA follows: TGTGCCAGCAGCAAAGAGAGGGCCGGGGGTGTTTATGGCTACACCTTC.

The V gene is TRBV13, the J gene TRBJ2-1; the D is unclear. CDR1 PRHDT and CDR2 FYEKMQ come from the germline V gene (reference sequence). The CDR3 totals 12 residues. The V gene lost 5 bases and the J gene lost 6 bases, with 8 bases spanning the gap. The CDR3 DNA reads TGTGCCAGCAGCCGGCCTAGCAATGAGCAGTTCTTC. It encodes CASSRPSNEQFF.

The J gene is TRBJ2-6, the V gene TRBV7-2; maybe TRBD1 (6 bases). This CDR3 has 16 residues. The V gene lost 3 bases and the J gene lost 0 bases, with 9 bases spanning the gap. Germline V gene lookup returns CDR1 SGHTA and CDR2 FQGNSA. The CDR3 DNA follows: TGTGCCAGCAGCTTTCCCAGGGGCTCTGGGGCCAACGTCCTGACTTTC. Residues: CASSFPRGSGANVLTF.

The chain links TRBV28 to TRBJ1-6, with 8 bases that match TRBD1. V lost 5 bases, J lost 9 bases, and 3 bases stayed unmatched. CDR1 and CDR2 from the germline V gene are MDHEN and SYDVKM. The CDR3 spans 13 residues. CDR3 bases: TGTGCCAGCAGTGGACAGGGAGGTTCACCCCTCCACTTT. Its translation: CASSGQGGSPLHF.

The rearrangement links TRBV5-1 to TRBJ1-2; 9 nucleotides align to TRBD1. The J segment lost 2 bases and the V segment lost 3 bases, leaving 11 bases of the junction unmatched. CDR1 and CDR2 (germline): SGHRS, YFSETQ. This CDR3 is built from 17 residues. CDR3 sequence reads: CASSSSSKGQGNYGYTF. CDR3 sequence (DNA): TGCGCCAGCAGCTCCAGCTCCAAAGGACAGGGGAACTATGGCTACACCTTC.

V and J are TRBV7-2 and TRBJ1-3; D might be TRBD1 (5 bases). Germline V CDR1 and CDR2: SGHTA, FQGNSA. This CDR3 is 13 amino acids long. V dropped 4 bases and J dropped 4 bases, with 8 bases sitting between them. Here the CDR3 DNA reads TGTGCCAGCAGCTCCCGGACAGGAAACACCATATATTTT. Translating it yields CASSSRTGNTIYF.

V is TRBV7-8 and J is TRBJ2-7, with 10 bases fitting TRBD1. In germline, CDR1 is SGHVS, CDR2 FQNEAQ. The CDR3 totals 14 residues. V was pared by 5 bases and J by 6 bases, with 7 bases of the junction left unmatched. The CDR3 reads CASSNRDRGGEQYF. Written as DNA, the CDR3 is TGTGCCAGCAGCAACCGGGACAGGGGAGGCGAGCAGTACTTC.

The J gene is TRBJ2-1, the V gene TRBV5-1, with D unclear. The germline V gene has CDR1 SGHRS and CDR2 YFSETQ. V was shortened by 1 base and J by 6 bases, with 11 bases between the two germline ends. The CDR3 sequence is 14 residues long. For the CDR3, the DNA is TGCGCCAGCAGCTTGTACCTTCGAGCCAATGAGCAGTTCTTC. This translates into CASSLYLRANEQFF.

The chain employs TRBV7-2 and TRBJ2-3, with D perhaps TRBD1 (6 bases). The CDR3 length is 16 residues. Germline-derived CDR1 and CDR2 are SGHTA and FQGNSA. Trimming cost V 2 bases and J 6 bases, with 18 bases left between them. As DNA, the CDR3 is TGTACCAGCAGCTTATCGAGGGGAACAGGGTTCGATACGCAGTATTTT. Encoded protein: CTSSLSRGTGFDTQYF. Using reference TRBV7-2 and TRBJ2-3 for the parts outside the CDR3, the full variable domain is GAGVSQSPSNKVTEKGKDVELRCDPISGHTALYWYRQSLGQGLEFLIYFQGNSAPDKSGLPSDRFSAERTGGSVSTLTIQRTQQEDSAVYLCTSSLSRGTGFDTQYFGPGTRLTVL.

The chain carries TRBV7-9 and TRBJ2-3, with 9 positions matching TRBD2. V was clipped by 5 bases and J by 1 base; unmatched bases: 1. Looked up from germline, CDR1 is SEHNR and CDR2 is FQNEAQ (reference sequence). The CDR3 length is 14 residues. As DNA, the CDR3 is TGTGCCAGCAGCGAGCGGGGGGGCACAGATACGCAGTATTTT. Encoded protein: CASSERGGTDTQYF. Drawing the rest from reference TRBV7-9 and TRBJ2-3, the complete variable domain is DTGVSQNPRHKITKRGQNVTFRCDPISEHNRLYWYRQTLGQGPEFLTYFQNEAQLEKSRLLSDRFSAERPKGSFSTLEIQRTEQGDSAMYLCASSERGGTDTQYFGPGTRLTVL.

J is TRBJ1-3 and V is TRBV27; a possible D gene is TRBD1 (5 bases). The V gene's germline CDR1 is MNHEY and CDR2 SMNVEV (reference sequence). This CDR3 spans 18 amino acids. Trimming removed 0 bases from V and 2 bases from J, with 17 bases in between. CDR3 in amino acids: CASSLSPTTVRTGNTIYF. The CDR3 region has the DNA TGTGCCAGCAGTTTATCCCCAACGACAGTTAGGACTGGAAACACCATATATTTT.

The chain couples TRBV6-1 to TRBJ2-1; TRBD2 might be the D (5 bases). CDR1 is MNHNS, CDR2 SASEGT, per germline. The CDR3 has 12 amino acids. V was shortened by 5 bases and J by 8 bases, with 10 bases between the two germline ends. The CDR3 DNA is TGTGCCAGCAGTCCGCTCGGGGATGAGCAGTTCTTC. The encoded protein is CASSPLGDEQFF.

The J gene is TRBJ1-6, the V gene TRBV9; D unresolved. V lost 4 bases, J lost 7 bases, and 12 bases lay in between. The CDR3 extends over 14 amino acids. Germline V gene sequence: CDR1 SGDLS, CDR2 YYNGEE. CDR3 nucleotides: TGTGCCAGCAGCACCGCGGTCCTCAATTCACCCCTCCACTTT. Its protein product is CASSTAVLNSPLHF.

This clone occurred a few times. The chain carries TRBV7-2 and TRBJ1-1; 8 nucleotides match TRBD1. This CDR3 has 14 residues. CDR1 and CDR2 from the germline V gene are SGHTA and FQGNSA. Losses at the gene ends were 5 bases for V and 1 base for J; bases not matched to a gene: 3. The CDR3 DNA sequence: TGTGCCAGCAGCCGGACAGGGACGAACACTGAAGCTTTCTTT. It encodes CASSRTGTNTEAFF.

J is TRBJ2-3 and V is TRBV9; D perhaps matches TRBD2 (6 bases). Trimming left V 5 bases short and J 4 bases short, with 11 bases between. Germline CDR1 reads SGDLS; CDR2 reads YYNGEE. This CDR3 contains 13 residues. The CDR3 loop is CASRRAGSDTQYF. CDR3 bases: TGTGCCAGCAGGCGGGCGGGGTCAGATACGCAGTATTTT.

V usage is TRBV7-2 and J usage is TRBJ2-3; TRBD2 matches 7 bases. V shed 5 bases and J 5 bases; nucleotides not matched to a gene: 4. This CDR3 has 13 amino acids. Germline V CDR1 and CDR2: SGHTA, FQGNSA. The CDR3 spells CASSPGGGDTQYF. The CDR3, as DNA: TGTGCCAGCAGCCCGGGGGGAGGAGATACGCAGTATTTT.

V is TRBV25-1 and J is TRBJ2-7, with 10 bases matching TRBD2. V shed 6 bases, J shed 2 bases, and the junction held 4 bases outside the gene matches. Germline V gene data show CDR1 as MGHDK and CDR2 as SYGVNS. This CDR3 comprises 14 residues. CDR3 region: CASRASGGPYEQYF. In DNA form, the CDR3 reads TGTGCCAGCAGAGCTAGCGGGGGTCCCTACGAGCAGTACTTC.

The chain recombines TRBV2 with TRBJ2-5; D uncertain. In germline, CDR1 is SNHLY, CDR2 FYNNEI. V dropped 4 bases and J dropped 0 bases, with 9 bases sitting between them. This CDR3 has 14 residues. Written as DNA, the CDR3 is TGTGCCAGCAGTGCCCCCCCGTACCAAGAGACCCAGTACTTC. Translated, it gives CASSAPPYQETQYF.